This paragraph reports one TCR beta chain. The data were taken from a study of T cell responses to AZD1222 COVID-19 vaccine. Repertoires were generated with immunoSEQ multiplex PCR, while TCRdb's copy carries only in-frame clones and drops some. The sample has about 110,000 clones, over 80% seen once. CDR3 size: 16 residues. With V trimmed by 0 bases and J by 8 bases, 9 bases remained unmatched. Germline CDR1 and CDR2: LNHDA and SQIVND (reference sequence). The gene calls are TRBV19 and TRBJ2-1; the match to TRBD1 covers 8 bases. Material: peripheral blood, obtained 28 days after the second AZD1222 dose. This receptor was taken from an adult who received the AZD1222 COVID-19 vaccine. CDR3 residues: CASSIEDRDEYDEQFF. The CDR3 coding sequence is TGTGCCAGTAGTATAGAGGACAGGGATGAATACGATGAGCAGTTCTTC.